A selection of T cell receptor beta chains follows, all from one sample in a study of T cell responses to AZD1222 COVID-19 vaccine. This table comes from immunoSEQ multiplex PCR, and its TCRdb copy is limited to in-frame clones, with some not included. This sample carries approximately 140,000 clones, 90% of them seen once, and the ten largest clones take under 4%. Specimen: peripheral blood, collected 28 days after the second AZD1222 dose. These receptors came from an adult who received the AZD1222 COVID-19 vaccine. CDR3s include the opening cysteine and the closing phenylalanine or tryptophan. The D gene is left open where the match is weak. Clone size, where shown, is once, few, many, or a class for clones that have expanded.

clone size | J gene | V gene | D gene | CDR3 protein | CDR3 DNA
. | TRBJ2-7 | TRBV29-1 | . | CSVDSAPRVVGQYF | TGCAGCGTTGATTCGGCGCCCCGGGTTGTCGGGCAGTACTTC
. | TRBJ1-5 | TRBV5-5 | . | CASSLVGPGANQPQHF | TGTGCCAGCAGCTTGGTGGGTCCAGGGGCAAATCAGCCCCAGCATTTT
. | TRBJ1-4 | TRBV3-1/TRBV3-2 | . | CASSQPSHRGNEKLFF | TGTGCCAGCAGCCAGCCTTCCCATAGGGGTAATGAAAAACTGTTTTTT
. | TRBJ2-7 | TRBV6-5 | . | CASSYSRAYYEQYF | TGTGCCAGCAGTTACTCAAGGGCCTATTACGAGCAGTACTTC
. | TRBJ2-7 | TRBV14 | . | CASSQDTRRADF | TGTGCCAGCAGCCAAGATACCCGGAGGGCGGACTTC
. | TRBJ2-7 | TRBV4-2 | . | CASSPEVGGSYEQYF | TGTGCCAGCAGCCCCGAGGTCGGAGGTTCGTACGAGCAGTACTTC
. | TRBJ2-7 | TRBV6-5 | . | CATLNRARSYEQYF | TGTGCCACACTAAACCGGGCCCGCTCCTACGAGCAGTACTTC
. | TRBJ2-1 | TRBV27 | TRBD1 | CASSLFGDRVNEQFF | TGTGCCAGCAGTTTATTTGGGGACAGGGTCAATGAGCAGTTCTTC
. | TRBJ1-5 | TRBV7-8 | . | CASSLEGMNDQPQHF | TGTGCCAGCAGCCTAGAGGGGATGAATGATCAGCCCCAGCATTTT
. | TRBJ1-5 | TRBV19 | TRBD1 | CATRQGRSQPQHF | TGTGCCACCAGACAGGGGAGGTCTCAGCCCCAGCATTTT
. | TRBJ1-2 | TRBV5-1 | . | CASRGSGPIPPRDSAPLIHGYTF | TGCGCCAGCAGAGGTAGTGGACCCATTCCCCCCCGTGACAGCGCCCCACTCATCCATGGCTACACCTTC
. | TRBJ1-6 | TRBV19 | . | CASSIDSGNSPLHF | TGTGCCAGTAGTATAGATTCCGGAAATTCACCCCTCCACTTT
few | TRBJ2-1 | TRBV15 | . | CATGPRHNEQFF | TGTGCCACCGGGCCGCGGCACAATGAGCAGTTCTTC
. | TRBJ1-1 | TRBV27 | . | CASSSGPLNTEAFF | TGTGCCAGCAGTTCCGGACCGCTGAACACTGAAGCTTTCTTT
. | TRBJ1-1 | TRBV18 | . | CASSPGGNTEAFF | TGTGCCAGCTCACCGGGAGGGAACACTGAAGCTTTCTTT
. | TRBJ1-3 | TRBV30 | TRBD1 | CAWSAGQGASNTIYF | TGTGCCTGGAGCGCAGGACAGGGGGCTTCCAACACCATATATTTT
. | TRBJ1-2 | TRBV10-3 | . | CAIRAQGDNYGYTF | TGTGCCATCAGGGCGCAGGGAGATAACTATGGCTACACCTTC
. | TRBJ2-5 | TRBV27 | . | CASSLQVGEAETQYF | TGTGCCAGCAGTTTACAGGTGGGAGAGGCGGAGACCCAGTACTTC
. | TRBJ1-2 | TRBV19 | TRBD1 | CASSTKSQGAHYGYTF | TGTGCCAGTAGTACCAAATCACAGGGGGCCCACTATGGCTACACCTTC
. | TRBJ2-1 | TRBV7-9 | TRBD1 | CASSRTGGAGNEQFF | TGTGCCAGCAGCCGAACAGGGGGCGCGGGCAATGAGCAGTTCTTC
. | TRBJ1-1 | TRBV10-2 | . | CASSERYPNTEAFF | TGCGCCAGCAGTGAAAGGTACCCGAACACTGAAGCTTTCTTT
. | TRBJ1-5 | TRBV28 | . | CASGTKSPGERAYSNQPQHF | TGTGCCAGCGGAACCAAATCCCCAGGGGAAAGGGCCTATAGCAATCAGCCCCAGCATTTT
few | TRBJ1-2 | TRBV7-9 | TRBD1 | CASSNGQVFGYTF | TGTGCCAGCAGCAATGGACAGGTCTTTGGCTACACCTTC
once | TRBJ2-2 | TRBV12-3/TRBV12-4 | . | CASGGPNTGELFF | TGTGCCAGCGGCGGTCCGAACACCGGGGAGCTGTTTTTT
. | TRBJ2-3 | TRBV18 | TRBD1 | CASSPRQGASSTDTQYF | TGTGCCAGCTCACCACGGCAGGGGGCCTCTAGCACAGATACGCAGTATTTT
. | TRBJ1-5 | TRBV6-1 | . | CASSEALTSSGGNQPQHF | TGTGCCAGCAGTGAAGCGCTTACTTCTTCGGGGGGCAATCAGCCCCAGCATTTT
. | TRBJ2-3 | TRBV7-9 | . | CASSFFVTRSTDTQYF | TGTGCCAGCAGCTTTTTTGTGACTAGGAGCACAGATACGCAGTATTTT
once | TRBJ2-2 | TRBV11-2 | . | CASSPGLPNTGELFF | TGTGCCAGCAGCCCGGGACTGCCGAACACCGGGGAGCTGTTTTTT
. | TRBJ2-4 | TRBV11-2 | . | CASAGKNIQYF | TGTGCCAGCGCCGGCAAAAACATTCAGTACTTC
. | TRBJ1-2 | TRBV7-8 | . | CASSLVAAFDYGYTF | TGTGCCAGCAGCTTAGTGGCAGCTTTCGACTATGGCTACACCTTC
. | TRBJ2-2 | TRBV7-9 | . | CASSLLAPTGELFF | TGTGCCAGCAGCTTACTGGCTCCGACCGGGGAGCTGTTTTTT
. | TRBJ2-7 | TRBV5-1 | TRBD1 | CASSLGAGTGVYEQYF | TGCGCCAGCAGCTTGGGGGCCGGGACAGGGGTCTACGAGCAGTACTTC
. | TRBJ1-1 | TRBV6-5 | TRBD1 | CAAIRDRGVGTEAFF | TGTGCCGCTATACGGGACAGGGGGGTGGGCACTGAAGCTTTCTTT
. | TRBJ1-3 | TRBV5-1 | . | CASSLEPLSKGAGNTIYF | TGCGCCAGCAGCTTGGAACCCCTCTCGAAGGGGGCTGGAAACACCATATATTTT
few | TRBJ1-1 | TRBV6-1 | TRBD1 | CASSEPRRIVTRDREAFF | TGTGCCAGCAGTGAACCCCGTCGGATCGTTACCCGGGACAGGGAGGCTTTCTTT
. | TRBJ2-1 | TRBV6-5 | . | CASSQESSSYNEQFF | TGTGCCAGCAGCCAAGAGTCCAGCTCCTACAATGAGCAGTTCTTC
. | TRBJ2-5 | TRBV15 | . | CATGQGVWETQYF | TGTGCCACCGGGCAGGGCGTATGGGAGACCCAGTACTTC
. | TRBJ2-2 | TRBV19 | . | CASSIGGRRPNTGELFF | TGTGCCAGTAGTATTGGGGGTCGCCGGCCCAACACCGGGGAGCTGTTTTTT
once | TRBJ2-2 | TRBV4-1 | TRBD1 | CASSHLGQGMNTGELFF | TGCGCCAGCAGCCACCTTGGACAGGGGATGAACACCGGGGAGCTGTTTTTT
. | TRBJ2-7 | TRBV5-1 | . | CASSSYQGDTNYEQYF | TGCGCCAGCAGCTCATATCAAGGGGATACCAACTACGAGCAGTACTTC
. | TRBJ1-2 | TRBV29-1 | . | CSGVDAGHGYTF | TGCAGCGGTGTCGACGCGGGGCATGGCTACACCTTC
. | TRBJ2-7 | TRBV4-1 | . | CASSQVGGFPGPGYEQYF | TGCGCCAGCAGCCAAGTAGGGGGGTTCCCGGGTCCAGGCTACGAGCAGTACTTC
. | TRBJ2-1 | TRBV7-2 | . | CASSLGRNNEQFF | TGTGCCAGCAGCTTAGGTCGGAACAATGAGCAGTTCTTC
few | TRBJ1-5 | TRBV6-5 | . | CASREGNQPQHF | TGTGCCAGCCGGGAGGGGAATCAGCCCCAGCATTTT
. | TRBJ1-1 | TRBV30 | TRBD1 | CAWGQGLNTEAFF | TGTGCCTGGGGACAGGGATTGAACACTGAAGCTTTCTTT
. | TRBJ1-1 | TRBV5-6 | . | CASSTGGSAFF | TGTGCCAGCAGCACTGGCGGGTCGGCTTTCTTT
. | TRBJ2-1 | TRBV7-2 | TRBD2 | CASSQGSGSGYNEQFF | TGTGCCAGCAGCCAGGGTAGCGGGAGTGGTTACAATGAGCAGTTCTTC
once | TRBJ2-1 | TRBV27 | . | CASSLSIGRSEQFF | TGTGCCAGCAGTTTATCGATCGGGAGAAGTGAGCAGTTCTTC
once | TRBJ2-7 | TRBV5-1 | . | CASSFALLRGASYEQYF | TGCGCCAGCAGCTTTGCCCTCCTACGGGGGGCTTCCTACGAGCAGTACTTC
. | TRBJ1-1 | TRBV18 | TRBD1 | CASSPPGTAEAFF | TGTGCCAGCTCACCACCTGGGACAGCTGAAGCTTTCTTT
. | TRBJ2-2 | TRBV2 | . | CASSRLQGTGELFF | TGTGCCAGCAGTAGATTGCAGGGAACCGGGGAGCTGTTTTTT